These T cell receptor beta chains were read from a single sample in a study of shared clonotypes between healthy human individuals. Assay used: immunoSEQ multiplex PCR; TCRdb lists only in-frame clones, some missing. The repertoire holds some 1 million clones, with 65% to 80% as singletons. Specimen: memory CD4+ T cells sorted from blood. The receptor source for this set is a man between 18 and 35 years old in good health. CDR3s include the opening cysteine and the closing phenylalanine or tryptophan. The D gene is left open where the match is weak. Size tells how often a clone was seen (once, few, many) or the class of an expanded clone, and some rows leave it out.

clone_size	d_call	j_call	v_call	cdr3_nt	cdr3_aa
.	TRBD1	TRBJ1-1	TRBV27	TGTGCCAGCAGTTCAGCAGGGGGCCGGATTCCGAGGATTTTCTTTCGGGGGGCTTTCTTT	CASSSAGGRIPRIFFRGAFF
.	.	TRBJ2-4	TRBV9	TGTGCCAGCAGCACCCAATTAGGGGCCAAAAACATTCAGTACTTC	CASSTQLGAKNIQYF
.	TRBD2	TRBJ2-5	TRBV2	TGTGCCAGCAGTGAGAGTTGGGGGGAGGGTAAGACCCAGTACTTC	CASSESWGEGKTQYF
.	TRBD1	TRBJ2-5	TRBV28	TGTGCCAGCAGTTTAGGCAGGGGGCAGGGAGAGACCCAGTACTTC	CASSLGRGQGETQYF
.	TRBD1	TRBJ1-1	TRBV28	TGTGCCAGCAGTGCTCACGGACAGGTAGTTGAAGCTTTCTTT	CASSAHGQVVEAFF
few	.	TRBJ2-7	TRBV7-3	TGTGCCAGCAGCTTAGCGTTAGCCCAGCGAGGCGAGCAGTACTTC	CASSLALAQRGEQYF
.	TRBD1	TRBJ1-2	TRBV28	TGTGCCAGCAGCCCTCCCGGGACAGGGTTAGGGTATGGCTACACCTTC	CASSPPGTGLGYGYTF
.	TRBD1	TRBJ1-1	TRBV2	TGTGCCAGCAAGCCAGGGGGGAGGTACACTGAAGCTTTCTTT	CASKPGGRYTEAFF
.	.	TRBJ2-7	TRBV19	TGTGCCAGTAGTCGTATAGGGGTCGACGAGCAGTACTTC	CASSRIGVDEQYF
many	.	TRBJ2-2	TRBV28	TGTGCCAGCAGGGGATTTGGGGTAGCCGGGGAGCTGTTTTTT	CASRGFGVAGELFF
.	.	TRBJ2-3	TRBV5-6	TGTGCCAGCAGCGGCGGACGGACAGATACGCAGTATTTT	CASSGGRTDTQYF
.	.	TRBJ1-5	TRBV18	TGTGCCAGCTCACCACCGAAGAGCAATCAGCCCCAGCATTTT	CASSPPKSNQPQHF
.	TRBD1	TRBJ2-7	TRBV5-4	TGTGCCAGCAGCCTGGGACAGGGGAACGATAAAACCTACGAGCAGTACTTC	CASSLGQGNDKTYEQYF
.	.	TRBJ2-1	TRBV2	TGTGCCAGCAAAGAATGGTCAGGACCCAATGAGCAGTTCTTC	CASKEWSGPNEQFF